The 15 T cell receptor beta chains below all came from one sample that was sequenced in a study of shared clonotypes between healthy human individuals. Naivety among CD8 cells was defined by CD45RO negativity and positive CCR7 selection, thereby excluding terminally differentiated effector memory CD45RA+ cells. Data came from immunoSEQ multiplex PCR; TCRdb stores just in-frame clones and leaves some out. The table lists hundreds of thousands of clones, about 91% of them singletons. The sample taken for sequencing was naive CD8+ T cells sorted from blood. Receptors were obtained from a man aged 25-45 years in good health.

A remark on this clone: Other DNA sequences from this sample encode an identical CDR3 as well. V and J are TRBV9 and TRBJ2-7, with TRBD2 identical over 9 bases. The CDR3 has 15 residues. Germline-derived CDR1 and CDR2 are SGDLS and YYNGEE. Trimming at V came to 2 bases and at J to 0 bases, leaving 3 bases not matched to a gene. The CDR3 loop reads CASSVAGGPSYEQYF. The DNA of the CDR3 is TGTGCCAGCAGCGTTGCGGGAGGGCCCTCCTACGAGCAGTACTTC.

As to this clone: Additional DNA sequences in this sample encode the identical CDR3. This rearrangement joins TRBV29-1 to TRBJ2-7; D is possibly TRBD2 (6 bases). This CDR3 region has 13 residues. V was trimmed by 4 bases and J by 1 base, leaving 11 bases between them. Germline V gene data show CDR1 as SQVTM and CDR2 as ANQGSEA. The CDR3 nucleotides read TGCAGCGTTGTAAGCGGGCAGTCCTACGAGCAGTACTTC. Its translation: CSVVSGQSYEQYF.

The DNA for the CDR3 is TGTGCCAGCAGCCCCCTGCGGGAGAACGCAGATACGCAGTATTTT. Translating it yields CASSPLRENADTQYF. J is TRBJ2-3 and V is TRBV13; 7 bases fit TRBD2. After removal of 5 bases from V and 4 bases from J, the junction contained 9 bases not matched to a gene. This CDR3 is built from 15 residues. Germline-derived CDR1 and CDR2 are PRHDT and FYEKMQ (reference sequence).

The chain joins TRBV11-2 to TRBJ2-7; 13 nucleotides match TRBD2. The CDR3 runs to 18 residues. V was clipped by 4 bases and J by 0 bases; unmatched bases: 9. Germline V gene data show CDR1 as SGHAT and CDR2 as FQNNGV. The chain's CDR3 is CASSYDGLAGDISYEQYF. CDR3 sequence (DNA): TGTGCCAGCAGCTACGACGGACTAGCGGGGGATATCTCCTACGAGCAGTACTTC.

The chain carries TRBV5-4 and TRBJ2-2; 10 nucleotides agree with TRBD2. CDR1 is SGHNT and CDR2 is YYREEE in the germline V gene (reference sequence). After removal of 0 bases from V and 0 bases from J, the junction contained 5 bases not matched to a gene. CDR3 length equals 18 residues. In nucleotides, the CDR3 is TGTGCCAGCAGCTTGGCTACTAGCGGGACGCCGAACACCGGGGAGCTGTTTTTT. Protein: CASSLATSGTPNTGELFF.

The CDR3 region is CASSLDPGLAGDNPYEQFF. The CDR3 DNA is TGCGCCAGCAGCTTGGACCCGGGGCTAGCGGGAGACAATCCCTATGAGCAGTTCTTC. The gene calls are TRBV5-1 and TRBJ2-1, with 10 bases matching TRBD2. Germline CDR1 reads SGHRS; CDR2 reads YFSETQ. J was trimmed by 8 bases and V by 0 bases; bases with no gene match: 17. CDR3 size: 19 residues.

The V call is TRBV10-3, the J call TRBJ1-5, with D perhaps TRBD1 (6 bases). The CDR3 extends over 15 amino acids. The germline V gene has CDR1 ENHRY and CDR2 SYGVKD. V was trimmed by 0 bases and J by 3 bases, leaving 9 bases between them. The CDR3 bases are TGTGCCATCAGTGAGTCGAGGGGGTCCAATCAGCCCCAGCATTTT. Translated: CAISESRGSNQPQHF.

The genes are TRBV4-1 and TRBJ2-1, with D tentatively TRBD1 or TRBD2 (5 bases each). Between the trimmed V and J ends, which lost 4 bases and 9 bases, there was a span of 16 bases. The germline gives CDR1 MGHRA, CDR2 YSYEKL. This CDR3 comprises 14 residues. The CDR3, as DNA: TGCGCCAGCAGCCCGACTAACCGAGGGGTTGAGCAGTTCTTC. It yields the protein CASSPTNRGVEQFF.

The rearrangement uses TRBV6-1 and TRBJ2-3; 13 nucleotides line up with TRBD2. CDR3 length: 17 amino acids. V gave up 2 bases and J gave up 6 bases; unmatched junction bases: 8. Germline loops: CDR1 MNHNS, CDR2 SASEGT. CDR3 nucleotides: TGTGCCAGCAGTGAATGGGGACTAGCGGGAATCGATGATACGCAGTATTTT. Its translation is CASSEWGLAGIDDTQYF.

The chain links TRBV9 to TRBJ2-7, with D uncertain. The V gene lost 0 bases and the J gene lost 4 bases, with 5 bases spanning the gap. Per the germline V gene, CDR1 is SGDLS and CDR2 is YYNGEE. The CDR3 length is 12 residues. The CDR3: CASSVAKYEQYF. CDR3 nucleotides: TGTGCCAGCAGCGTAGCAAAGTACGAGCAGTACTTC.

For this clone: This sample includes further DNA sequences coding for the same CDR3. The CDR3 DNA follows: TGTGCCAGCAGTTGGGACAATTACGAGCAGTACTTC. This translates into CASSWDNYEQYF. This chain connects TRBV28 to TRBJ2-7, with D perhaps matching TRBD1 (6 bases). V lost 4 bases, J lost 4 bases, and 8 bases lay in between. The CDR3 runs 12 residues. The germline CDR1 and CDR2 sequences are MDHEN and SYDVKM.

The rearrangement links TRBV6-5 to TRBJ2-1; D is unclear. Trimming stripped 0 bases from V and 15 bases from J, with 6 bases between. The CDR3 contains 10 residues. Per the germline V gene, CDR1 is MNHEY and CDR2 is SVGAGI. CDR3 nucleotides: TGTGCCAGCAGTTACTCAAATCGGTTCTTC. Translating gives CASSYSNRFF.

This chain links TRBV7-9 with TRBJ2-1, with 8 bases that match TRBD2. The CDR3 spans 13 residues. The V gene end was trimmed by 5 bases and the J gene end by 15 bases; junction bases not matched to a gene: 12. Germline V CDR1 and CDR2: SEHNR, FQNEAQ (reference sequence). As DNA, the CDR3 is TGTGCCAGCAGCAAAACTAGCGGCCAGGAAGTGTTCTTC. This sequence encodes CASSKTSGQEVFF.

This chain uses TRBV28 with TRBJ2-5, with 8 bases matching TRBD2. The CDR3 has 16 amino acids. J was trimmed by 4 bases and V by 4 bases; bases with no gene match: 11. Per germline, CDR1 MDHEN and CDR2 SYDVKM. The chain's CDR3 is CASSSGSGELGETQYF. CDR3 in DNA: TGTGCCAGCAGTTCGGGTAGCGGGGAGCTTGGAGAGACCCAGTACTTC.

The V gene is TRBV7-2, the J gene TRBJ2-1, with 14 bases identical to TRBD2. This CDR3 is built from 18 residues. Germline CDR1 is SGHTA and CDR2 is FQGNSA. V lost 4 bases and J lost 2; bases outside the gene matches: 7. CDR3 loop: CASSSPRTSGRTYNEQFF. DNA for the CDR3: TGTGCCAGCAGCTCCCCCAGGACTAGCGGGAGGACCTACAATGAGCAGTTCTTC.